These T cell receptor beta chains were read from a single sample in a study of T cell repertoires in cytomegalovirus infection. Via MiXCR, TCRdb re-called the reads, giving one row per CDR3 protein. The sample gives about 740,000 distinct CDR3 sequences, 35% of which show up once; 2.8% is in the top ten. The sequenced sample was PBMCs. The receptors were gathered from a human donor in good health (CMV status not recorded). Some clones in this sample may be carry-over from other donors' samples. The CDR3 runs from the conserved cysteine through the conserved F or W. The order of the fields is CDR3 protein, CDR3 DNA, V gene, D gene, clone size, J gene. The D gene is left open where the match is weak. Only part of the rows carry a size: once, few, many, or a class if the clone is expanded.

CDR3: CSVADREFGYGYTF; DNA: TGCAGCGTTGCCGACAGGGAGTTTGGCTATGGCTACACCTTC; V: TRBV29-1; D: TRBD1; size: -; J: TRBJ1-2
CDR3: CASSLVPVETQYF; DNA: TGTGCCAGCAGCTTAGTACCAGTTGAGACCCAGTACTTC; V: TRBV7-8; D: -; size: -; J: TRBJ2-5
CDR3: CASYRGTGGTNTGELFF; DNA: TGTGCCAGCTACCGGGGGACAGGGGGAACGAACACCGGGGAGCTGTTTTTT; V: TRBV6-5; D: TRBD1; size: few; J: TRBJ2-2
CDR3: CASSYTAVPGQRGKFF; DNA: TGTGCCAGCAGTTACACTGCGGTCCCGGGACAGCGAGGAAAGTTCTTC; V: TRBV6-5; D: TRBD1; size: -; J: TRBJ2-1
CDR3: CASSYGREGIYEQYF; DNA: TGTGCCAGCAGCTACGGGCGGGAGGGCATATACGAGCAGTACTTC; V: TRBV7-2; D: TRBD2; size: many; J: TRBJ2-7
CDR3: CASSLVYGEKLFF; DNA: TGCGCCAGCAGCTTGGTTTATGGGGAAAAACTGTTTTTT; V: TRBV5-1; D: -; size: -; J: TRBJ1-4
CDR3: CASSSRIRDRGVNEQFF; DNA: TGTGCCAGCAGCTCACGTATCCGGGACAGGGGTGTCAATGAGCAGTTCTTC; V: TRBV11-1; D: TRBD1; size: -; J: TRBJ2-1
CDR3: CASSIKRDRGNQPQHF; DNA: TGTGCCAGCAGCATAAAACGGGACAGGGGCAATCAGCCCCAGCATTTT; V: TRBV7-2; D: TRBD1; size: few; J: TRBJ1-5
CDR3: CSGTDVGVETQYF; DNA: TGCAGTGGAACGGATGTAGGGGTAGAGACCCAGTACTTC; V: TRBV20-1; D: -; size: few; J: TRBJ2-5
CDR3: CASTGQGNGNTEAFF; DNA: TGTGCCAGCACCGGACAGGGGAACGGTAACACTGAAGCTTTCTTT; V: TRBV6-5; D: TRBD1; size: -; J: TRBJ1-1
CDR3: CASSAPGHWNTEAFF; DNA: TGTGCCAGTAGTGCACCGGGACACTGGAACACTGAAGCTTTCTTT; V: TRBV19; D: -; size: -; J: TRBJ1-1
CDR3: CASSQDPRLAGLRVETQYF; DNA: TGCGCCAGCAGCCAAGATCCCCGTCTAGCGGGCTTAAGGGTAGAGACCCAGTACTTC; V: TRBV4-1; D: TRBD2; size: few; J: TRBJ2-5
CDR3: CASSSRQGEDRGAEKLFF; DNA: TGTGCCAGCAGTTCACGGCAGGGAGAAGACAGGGGAGCTGAAAAACTGTTTTTT; V: TRBV6-9; D: TRBD1; size: -; J: TRBJ1-4
CDR3: CASSLTGFSDQPQHF; DNA: TGTGCCAGCAGCCTGACAGGGTTCTCGGATCAGCCCCAGCATTTT; V: TRBV7-2; D: TRBD1; size: few; J: TRBJ1-5
CDR3: CASSYRGSGGYTF; DNA: TGTGCCAGCAGTTACCGGGGGAGCGGTGGCTACACCTTC; V: TRBV6-2/TRBV6-3; D: -; size: few; J: TRBJ1-2
CDR3: CASSSTGVSQPQHF; DNA: TGTGCCAGCAGTAGTACAGGGGTTAGTCAGCCCCAGCATTTT; V: TRBV12-3/TRBV12-4; D: TRBD1; size: -; J: TRBJ1-5
CDR3: CSARYASYGYTF; DNA: TGCAGTGCTAGGTATGCCTCTTATGGCTACACCTTC; V: TRBV20-1; D: -; size: -; J: TRBJ1-2
CDR3: CVSSPRDRGLREGEQYF; DNA: TGTGTCAGCAGCCCTAGGGACAGGGGACTGAGGGAAGGGGAGCAGTACTTC; V: TRBV27; D: TRBD1; size: -; J: TRBJ2-7
CDR3: CASSQDNRPNTEAFF; DNA: TGCGCCAGCAGCCAAGATAACAGGCCGAACACTGAAGCTTTCTTT; V: TRBV4-1; D: -; size: few; J: TRBJ1-1
CDR3: CASSPQGVGGYTF; DNA: TGTGCCAGCAGTCCACAGGGGGTGGGAGGCTACACCTTC; V: TRBV12-3/TRBV12-4; D: TRBD1; size: few; J: TRBJ1-2
CDR3: CASSEAARANGYTF; DNA: TGTGCCAGCAGTGAGGCGGCCAGGGCCAATGGCTACACCTTC; V: TRBV7-6; D: -; size: -; J: TRBJ1-2
CDR3: CASSPPGGQGLSGAFF; DNA: TGTGCCAGTAGTCCTCCGGGGGGACAGGGTCTTTCCGGAGCTTTCTTT; V: TRBV19; D: TRBD1; size: -; J: TRBJ1-1
CDR3: CASSEPGRASTDTQYF; DNA: TGTGCCAGCAGTGAACCCGGGAGGGCGTCGACAGATACGCAGTATTTT; V: TRBV6-1; D: TRBD2; size: -; J: TRBJ2-3
CDR3: CASSYSFVEPNEQFF; DNA: TGTGCCAGCAGTTACTCTTTCGTGGAGCCTAATGAGCAGTTCTTC; V: TRBV6-5; D: -; size: many; J: TRBJ2-1
CDR3: CASSRDRGDTEAFF; DNA: TGTGCCAGCAGCAGGGACAGGGGAGACACTGAAGCTTTCTTT; V: TRBV7-9; D: TRBD1; size: few; J: TRBJ1-1
CDR3: CASSYPPGGEQFF; DNA: TGTGCCAGCAGCTACCCGCCCGGGGGTGAGCAGTTCTTC; V: TRBV5-6; D: -; size: few; J: TRBJ2-1
CDR3: CATDPDRNTEAFF; DNA: TGTGCCACGGACCCCGACAGGAACACTGAAGCTTTCTTT; V: TRBV10-3; D: -; size: few; J: TRBJ1-1
CDR3: CASRPGGGTEAFF; DNA: TGTGCCAGCAGGCCAGGGGGCGGAACTGAAGCTTTCTTT; V: TRBV12-3/TRBV12-4; D: TRBD1; size: few; J: TRBJ1-1
CDR3: CATSWEGNTEAFF; DNA: TGTGCCACCAGTTGGGAGGGTAACACTGAAGCTTTCTTT; V: TRBV15; D: -; size: few; J: TRBJ1-1
CDR3: CASKLSGRARETQYF; DNA: TGTGCCAGCAAGTTAAGCGGGAGGGCCCGTGAGACCCAGTACTTC; V: TRBV12-3/TRBV12-4; D: TRBD2; size: -; J: TRBJ2-5
CDR3: CASRQRRRGLAGNTDTQYF; DNA: TGTGCCAGCAGACAAAGGCGGAGGGGGCTAGCGGGAAACACAGATACGCAGTATTTT; V: TRBV12-3/TRBV12-4; D: TRBD2; size: -; J: TRBJ2-3
CDR3: CASSQGQDEQFF; DNA: TGCGCCAGCAGCCAAGGGCAAGATGAGCAGTTCTTC; V: TRBV4-1; D: -; size: -; J: TRBJ2-1
CDR3: CASSSTRRGEKLFF; DNA: TGTGCCAGCAGTTCTACTCGAAGGGGTGAAAAACTGTTTTTT; V: TRBV28; D: -; size: -; J: TRBJ1-4
CDR3: CASSLVSSGRARETQYF; DNA: TGTGCCAGCAGCTTAGTCTCCAGCGGGAGGGCCAGGGAGACCCAGTACTTC; V: TRBV7-2; D: TRBD2; size: few; J: TRBJ2-5
CDR3: CASSLGQVDYEQYF; DNA: TGTGCCAGCAGCTTGGGACAGGTTGACTACGAGCAGTACTTC; V: TRBV7-6; D: TRBD1; size: few; J: TRBJ2-7
CDR3: CATSDSGVYEQYF; DNA: TGTGCCACCAGTGATAGCGGGGTTTACGAGCAGTACTTC; V: TRBV24-1; D: TRBD2; size: -; J: TRBJ2-7
CDR3: CAIGLAGAPDTQYF; DNA: TGTGCCATAGGACTAGCGGGAGCCCCCGATACGCAGTATTTT; V: TRBV10-3; D: TRBD2; size: -; J: TRBJ2-3
CDR3: CASNPGHLGYEQYF; DNA: TGTGCCAGTAACCCGGGACATTTAGGGTACGAGCAGTACTTC; V: TRBV19; D: -; size: -; J: TRBJ2-7
CDR3: CASTDRGSSYEQYF; DNA: TGTGCCAGCACCGACCGGGGGTCCTCCTACGAGCAGTACTTC; V: TRBV12-3/TRBV12-4; D: -; size: many; J: TRBJ2-7
CDR3: CASSQISGAFANTGELFF; DNA: TGCGCCAGCAGCCAAATTAGCGGGGCTTTCGCGAACACCGGGGAGCTGTTTTTT; V: TRBV4-1; D: TRBD2; size: once; J: TRBJ2-2
CDR3: CASSINRRANYGYTF; DNA: TGTGCCAGTAGTATCAACAGGAGAGCGAACTATGGCTACACCTTC; V: TRBV19; D: -; size: few; J: TRBJ1-2
CDR3: CASSGGQENYGYTF; DNA: TGTGCCAGCAGCGGAGGACAGGAAAACTATGGCTACACCTTC; V: TRBV5-6; D: TRBD1; size: few; J: TRBJ1-2
CDR3: CASSLYGMANNSPLHF; DNA: TGTGCCAGCAGCTTGTACGGGATGGCAAATAATTCACCCCTCCACTTT; V: TRBV11-2; D: -; size: -; J: TRBJ1-6
CDR3: CASSPLQGSNGELFF; DNA: TGTGCCAGCTCACCACTCCAGGGGTCGAACGGGGAGCTGTTTTTT; V: TRBV18; D: -; size: few; J: TRBJ2-2
CDR3: CASSPEGPVTEAFF; DNA: TGTGCCAGCTCACCAGAGGGACCAGTCACTGAAGCTTTCTTT; V: TRBV18; D: -; size: -; J: TRBJ1-1
CDR3: CASSSQGAGNQPQHF; DNA: TGTGCCAGCAGTTCCCAGGGGGCGGGCAATCAGCCCCAGCATTTT; V: TRBV28; D: TRBD1; size: many; J: TRBJ1-5
CDR3: CASSGSGSEQYF; DNA: TGTGCCAGCAGTGGTAGTGGGAGCGAGCAGTACTTC; V: TRBV28; D: -; size: -; J: TRBJ2-7
CDR3: CAWRYRGGRTEAFF; DNA: TGTGCCTGGAGGTATCGGGGTGGGAGGACTGAAGCTTTCTTT; V: TRBV30; D: -; size: -; J: TRBJ1-1
CDR3: CASSLEGAVGYGYTF; DNA: TGTGCCAGCAGTTTAGAGGGTGCGGTAGGCTATGGCTACACCTTC; V: TRBV12-3/TRBV12-4; D: -; size: once; J: TRBJ1-2
CDR3: CASSRSTYTQYF; DNA: TGTGCCAGCAGTCGTTCCACATATACGCAGTATTTT; V: TRBV28; D: -; size: -; J: TRBJ2-3
CDR3: CASTLPSGYTF; DNA: TGTGCCAGCACCCTCCCTTCAGGCTACACCTTC; V: TRBV7-2; D: -; size: many; J: TRBJ1-2
CDR3: CASGTGATNEKLFF; DNA: TGTGCCAGCGGTACGGGGGCAACTAATGAAAAACTGTTTTTT; V: TRBV6-1; D: -; size: few; J: TRBJ1-4
CDR3: CATARGAGEKLFF; DNA: TGTGCCACCGCAAGGGGGGCAGGTGAAAAACTGTTTTTT; V: TRBV6-5; D: -; size: -; J: TRBJ1-4
CDR3: CASSSRIPDTQYF; DNA: TGTGCCAGCAGCTCCAGAATCCCAGATACGCAGTATTTT; V: TRBV7-6; D: -; size: many; J: TRBJ2-3
CDR3: CASSRQGHPFYEQYF; DNA: TGTGCCAGCAGTCGTCAGGGACACCCGTTTTACGAGCAGTACTTC; V: TRBV3-1; D: -; size: -; J: TRBJ2-7
CDR3: CASSQVMGPSTDTQYF; DNA: TGTGCCAGCAGCCAGGTGATGGGGCCTAGCACAGATACGCAGTATTTT; V: TRBV5-4; D: -; size: -; J: TRBJ2-3
CDR3: CASNFRGLEQPQHF; DNA: TGTGCCAGCAACTTCCGGGGGCTCGAACAGCCCCAGCATTTT; V: TRBV6-2/TRBV6-3; D: -; size: -; J: TRBJ1-5
CDR3: CASSIWDEPYYEQYF; DNA: TGTGCCAGCAGCATCTGGGACGAGCCGTACTACGAGCAGTACTTC; V: TRBV7-2; D: -; size: many; J: TRBJ2-7